The 22 T cell receptor beta chains below were found in one sample sequenced in a study of T cells in tumors after PD-1 blockade. TCRdb's copy holds only in-frame clones and misses some; the assay was immunoSEQ multiplex PCR. The sample shows 50,000 or so clones, approximately 75% of them seen only once. Here the sequenced sample was PBMCs, taken before anti-PD-1 treatment. The receptors originated from a human donor with basal cell carcinoma.

V and J are TRBV10-3 and TRBJ2-7; D ambiguous. V lost 0 bases to trimming and J lost 2 bases, with 8 bases between them. From germline, CDR1 is ENHRY and CDR2 SYGVKD. The CDR3 contains 14 residues. CDR3 residues: CAISESVKAYEQYF. The CDR3 DNA is TGTGCCATCAGTGAGTCTGTAAAAGCCTACGAGCAGTACTTC.

CDR3 sequence (DNA): TGTGCCAGCAGTTTATCAAGGGGCGTTTCAAAACTGTTTTTT. Its translation is CASSLSRGVSKLFF. The chain has TRBV27 and TRBJ1-4, with D possibly matching TRBD1 (5 bases). This CDR3 has 14 amino acids. V was trimmed by 0 bases and J by 10 bases, leaving 12 bases between them. Germline V gene sequence: CDR1 MNHEY, CDR2 SMNVEV (reference sequence).

About this clone itself: Distinct nucleotide sequences in the sample also encode this CDR3. The CDR3 region has the DNA TGCGCCAGCAGAGCGGACAGCAATCAGCCCCAGCATTTT. Amino acids: CASRADSNQPQHF. The chain employs TRBV5-1 and TRBJ1-5, with D uncertain. CDR3 size: 13 residues. Trimming stripped 5 bases from V and 1 base from J, with 7 bases between. Germline values: CDR1 SGHRS, CDR2 YFSETQ.

The chain combines TRBV28 with TRBJ1-2, with D maybe TRBD1 (6 bases). This CDR3 is built from 13 residues. Germline-derived CDR1 and CDR2 are MDHEN and SYDVKM. Trimming left V 3 bases short and J 3 bases short, with 8 bases between. The CDR3 loop is CASSFGQHYGYTF. The CDR3 nucleotides read TGTGCCAGCAGTTTCGGACAGCACTATGGCTACACCTTC.

The rearrangement joins TRBV19 to TRBJ2-1, with no clear D. The length of the CDR3 is 14 residues. Germline V gene lookup returns CDR1 LNHDA and CDR2 SQIVND (reference sequence). The V end lost 4 bases, the J end lost 6 bases, and 13 bases lay between the germline ends. DNA of the CDR3: TGTGCCAGTAGTACGCCCTGGAAGTCCAATGAGCAGTTCTTC. Its protein product is CASSTPWKSNEQFF. Complete variable domain (other parts from reference TRBV19 and TRBJ2-1): DGGITQSPKYLFRKEGQNVTLSCEQNLNHDAMYWYRQDPGQGLRLIYYSQIVNDFQKGDIAEGYSVSREKKESFPLTVTSAQKNPTAFYLCASSTPWKSNEQFFGPGTRLTVL.

The chain is built from TRBV28 and TRBJ1-3; D unclear. The CDR3 runs to 15 residues. Germline CDR1 and CDR2: MDHEN and SYDVKM. The ends were cut back, 4 bases at V and 0 bases at J, with 10 bases in the middle. CDR3 DNA: TGTGCCAGCAGTTCCTCGGGGAACTCTGGAAACACCATATATTTT. Translated, it gives CASSSSGNSGNTIYF.

CDR3 loop: CASGLGLAGARYEQYF. The CDR3, as DNA: TGTGCTAGTGGTTTGGGGCTAGCGGGGGCGCGCTACGAGCAGTACTTC. The chain links TRBV12-5 to TRBJ2-7; TRBD2 agrees at 10 bases. Germline CDR1 reads LGHNT; CDR2 reads FRNRAP. The CDR3 consists of 16 residues. V shed 1 base and J 3 bases; nucleotides not matched to a gene: 6.

The V gene is TRBV20-1, the J gene TRBJ1-1, with no clear D. This CDR3 contains 13 residues. The germline CDR1 and CDR2 sequences are DFQATT and SNEGSKA (reference sequence). V dropped 6 bases and J dropped 0 bases, with 11 bases sitting between them. The CDR3, as DNA: TGCAGTGCCAGTAAAGGGCTGAACACTGAAGCTTTCTTT. Translated, it gives CSASKGLNTEAFF.

The chain has TRBV24-1 and TRBJ1-6; D gene ambiguous. CDR3 size: 14 residues. In germline, CDR1 is KGHDR, CDR2 SFDVKD. V lost 9 bases to trimming and J lost 4 bases, with 12 bases between them. Here the CDR3 reads CATASSEYNSPLHF. The CDR3 DNA is TGTGCCACCGCGTCGTCTGAATATAATTCACCCCTCCACTTT.

The table lists this clone with a few counts. The chain has TRBV27 and TRBJ2-2; perhaps TRBD2 as D (6 bases). Germline V gene sequence: CDR1 MNHEY, CDR2 SMNVEV (reference sequence). The V end lost 4 bases, the J end lost 6 bases, and 18 bases lay between the germline ends. This CDR3 contains 16 residues. The CDR3 bases are TGTGCCAGCAGTTCACCCGGGACTGCGAGGGCCGGGGAGCTGTTTTTT. Its translation: CASSSPGTARAGELFF.

The rearrangement links TRBV12-5 to TRBJ2-2; 9 bases line up with TRBD2. CDR1 is LGHNT, CDR2 FRNRAP, per germline. The CDR3 has 23 residues. The V segment lost 4 bases and the J segment 6 bases; nucleotides outside the gene matches: 30. Here the CDR3 DNA reads TGTGCTAGTGGTTCCCGACCGGGGGCGTCCGGGACTAGCACACCCAAGGGTCCCGGGGAGCTGTTTTTT. This gives the protein CASGSRPGASGTSTPKGPGELFF.

CDR3 loop: CASSSVPGGSYEQYF. CDR3 nucleotide sequence: TGTGCCAGCAGCTCAGTTCCGGGTGGTTCCTACGAGCAGTACTTC. The rearrangement links TRBV28 to TRBJ2-7; D ambiguous. V was clipped by 6 bases and J by 1 base, with 16 bases between them. The CDR3 spans 15 residues. CDR1 is MDHEN, CDR2 SYDVKM, per germline. The variable domain in full, completed from reference TRBV28 and TRBJ2-7, reads DVKVTQSSRYLVKRTGEKVFLECVQDMDHENMFWYRQDPGLGLRLIYFSYDVKMKEKGDIPEGYSVSREKKERFSLILESASTNQTSMYLCASSSVPGGSYEQYFGPGTRLTVT.

The V gene is TRBV27, the J gene TRBJ2-2; 9 bases align to TRBD1. Germline V gene sequence: CDR1 MNHEY, CDR2 SMNVEV (reference sequence). V gave up 6 bases and J gave up 1 base; unmatched junction bases: 3. The CDR3 has 15 amino acids. CDR3 region: CASSRQGVNTGELFF. CDR3 DNA sequence: TGTGCCAGCAGCAGACAGGGGGTGAACACCGGGGAGCTGTTTTTT.

The chain has TRBV4-1 and TRBJ2-5; tentative D call: TRBD2 (5 bases). The germline V gene has CDR1 MGHRA and CDR2 YSYEKL. Trimming removed 2 bases at V and 7 bases at J, with 8 bases between. CDR3 size: 12 residues. CDR3 sequence (DNA): TGCGCCAGCAGCCAACTCGGAGGGACCCAGTACTTC. Protein: CASSQLGGTQYF.

This chain uses TRBV6-5 with TRBJ1-1; 8 bases match TRBD1. V lost 6 bases and J lost 2; bases outside the gene matches: 8. The CDR3 contains 15 residues. CDR1 is MNHEY, CDR2 SVGAGI, per germline. CDR3 residues: CASSPRTGRNTEAFF. The CDR3 nucleotides are TGTGCCAGCAGCCCGAGGACAGGGAGAAACACTGAAGCTTTCTTT.

The J gene is TRBJ1-1, the V gene TRBV18, with no clear D. This CDR3 region has 13 residues. V dropped 4 bases and J dropped 1 base, with 7 bases sitting between them. In germline, CDR1 is KGHSH, CDR2 LQKENI. The chain's CDR3 is CASSQNTNTEAFF. The CDR3 DNA reads TGTGCCAGCTCACAAAATACGAACACTGAAGCTTTCTTT.

V usage is TRBV5-1 and J usage is TRBJ1-6, with D unresolved. CDR3 length: 15 residues. V was clipped by 5 bases and J by 0 bases, with 9 bases between them. The germline CDR1 and CDR2 sequences are SGHRS and YFSETQ. Written as DNA, the CDR3 is TGCGCCAGCAGGACGGCAGACTCCTATAATTCACCCCTCCACTTT. Encoded protein: CASRTADSYNSPLHF.

On this clone itself: At one end, the junction sequence differs from germline, possibly due to a read error. The chain uses TRBV7-2 and TRBJ1-2; D might be TRBD1 (6 bases). Germline CDR1 reads SGHTA; CDR2 reads FQGNSA. This CDR3 region has 14 residues. This CDR3 is CASRVTGTNYDYTF. CDR3 nucleotide sequence: TGTGCCAGCAGAGTAACAGGGACTAACTATGACTACACCTTC.

This clone was detected a few times. V usage is TRBV2 and J usage is TRBJ1-4, with 8 bases aligning to TRBD1. The CDR3 has 14 residues. The V gene end was trimmed by 6 bases and the J gene end by 0 bases; junction bases not matched to a gene: 0. Germline V gives CDR1 SNHLY, CDR2 FYNNEI. The CDR3 region has the DNA TGTGCCAGCAGGACAGGGGCAACTAATGAAAAACTGTTTTTT. Amino acid sequence: CASRTGATNEKLFF.

This clone appeared a single time. The same CDR3 is also encoded by other DNA sequences in this sample. V and J are TRBV3-1 (or the pseudogene TRBV3-2) and TRBJ2-1; tentative D call: TRBD1 (6 bases). Trimming cost V 5 bases and J 6 bases, with 11 bases left between them. The germline gives CDR1 LGHDT, CDR2 YNNKEL (reference sequence). The CDR3 has 13 residues. CDR3 coding DNA: TGTGCCAGCAGCAGGGGGTCAGGCAATGAGCAGTTCTTC. Residues: CASSRGSGNEQFF.

The table lists this clone with a few counts. The J gene is TRBJ1-5, the V gene TRBV27; TRBD1 matches at 7 bases. This CDR3 region has 14 residues. V shed 6 bases, J shed 4 bases, and the junction held 6 bases outside the gene matches. Germline CDR1 MNHEY, CDR2 SMNVEV (reference sequence). The CDR3 is CASRGTAANQPQHF. The CDR3 DNA is TGTGCCAGCAGGGGGACAGCAGCTAATCAGCCCCAGCATTTT.

The rearrangement links TRBV20-1 to TRBJ2-2; D not resolved. Between the trimmed V and J ends, which lost 3 bases and 6 bases, there was a span of 17 bases. Germline CDR1 and CDR2: DFQATT and SNEGSKA (reference sequence). The CDR3 consists of 15 residues. The CDR3 loop reads CSASARGIAAGELFF. CDR3 coding DNA: TGCAGTGCTAGTGCGAGAGGTATTGCCGCCGGGGAGCTGTTTTTT.